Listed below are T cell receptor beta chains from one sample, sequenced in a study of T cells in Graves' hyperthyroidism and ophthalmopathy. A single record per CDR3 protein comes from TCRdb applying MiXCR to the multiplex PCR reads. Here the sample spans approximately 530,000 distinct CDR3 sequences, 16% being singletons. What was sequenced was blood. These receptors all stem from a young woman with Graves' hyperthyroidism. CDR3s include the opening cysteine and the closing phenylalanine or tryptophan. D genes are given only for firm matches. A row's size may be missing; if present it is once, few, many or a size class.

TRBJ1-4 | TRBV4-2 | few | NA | CASSPGRSRSAWGNEKLFF | TGTGCCAGCAGCCCGGGTCGTAGTCGATCGGCGTGGGGTAATGAAAAACTGTTTTTT
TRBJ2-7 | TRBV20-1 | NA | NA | CSASPFRGDNYEQYF | TGCAGTGCTAGCCCCTTCCGGGGAGACAACTACGAGCAGTACTTC
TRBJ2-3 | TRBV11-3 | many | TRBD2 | CASSFPIPVSGERTDTQYF | TGTGCCAGCAGCTTCCCAATCCCCGTCAGCGGGGAACGCACAGATACGCAGTATTTT
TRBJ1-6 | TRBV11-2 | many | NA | CASSLEGRSNSPLHF | TGTGCCAGCAGCTTAGAGGGACGGTCAAATTCACCCCTCCACTTT
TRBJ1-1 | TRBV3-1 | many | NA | CASSQKLSGAVKAFF | TGTGCCAGCAGCCAAAAACTGTCCGGGGCAGTGAAAGCTTTCTTT
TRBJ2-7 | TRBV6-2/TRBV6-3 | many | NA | CASIKAGGYEQYF | TGTGCCAGCATCAAAGCCGGGGGCTACGAGCAGTACTTC
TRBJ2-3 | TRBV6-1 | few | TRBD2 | CASSPGASGRAGTDTQYF | TGTGCCAGCAGCCCGGGGGCTAGCGGGAGGGCCGGCACAGATACGCAGTATTTT
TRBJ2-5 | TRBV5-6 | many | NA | CASSTEWAQETQYF | TGTGCCAGCAGCACCGAGTGGGCCCAAGAGACCCAGTACTTC
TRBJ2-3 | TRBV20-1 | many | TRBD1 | CSASGAGGADTQYF | TGCAGTGCTTCGGGAGCAGGGGGCGCAGATACGCAGTATTTT
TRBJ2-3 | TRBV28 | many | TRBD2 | CASSLVSGVTQYF | TGTGCCAGCAGTTTAGTTAGCGGGGTTACGCAGTATTTT
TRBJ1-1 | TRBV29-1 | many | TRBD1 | CSAMTGGRTEAFF | TGCAGCGCCATGACAGGGGGCCGCACTGAAGCTTTCTTT
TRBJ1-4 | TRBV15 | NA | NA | CATSLDTVRNEKLFF | TGTGCCACCAGCCTCGACACCGTTCGTAATGAAAAACTGTTTTTT
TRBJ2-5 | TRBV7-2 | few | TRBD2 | CASSPIGGGRGETQYF | TGTGCCAGCAGTCCGATCGGGGGGGGGCGCGGGGAGACCCAGTACTTC
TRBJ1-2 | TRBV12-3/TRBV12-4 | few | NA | CASSGGGGPSAGYTF | TGTGCCAGCAGTGGTGGTGGCGGACCCTCGGCTGGCTACACCTTC
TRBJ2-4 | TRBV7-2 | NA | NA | CASSEQGGLAKNIQYF | TGTGCCAGCAGCGAGCAGGGAGGTCTAGCCAAAAACATTCAGTACTTC
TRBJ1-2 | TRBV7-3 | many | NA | CASSLGGRDVDYGYTF | TGTGCCAGCAGCTTAGGGGGCAGGGACGTCGACTATGGCTACACCTTC
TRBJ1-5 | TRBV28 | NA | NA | CASSLSNQHDRRQPQHF | TGTGCCAGCAGTCTATCCAACCAACACGACAGGCGACAGCCCCAGCATTTT
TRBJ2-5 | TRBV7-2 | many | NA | CASSLVSPAEETQYF | TGTGCCAGCAGCTTAGTTTCTCCAGCGGAAGAGACCCAGTACTTC
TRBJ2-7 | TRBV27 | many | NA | CASSLAGRAPYEQYF | TGTGCCAGCAGTTTAGCAGGCCGGGCTCCGTACGAGCAGTACTTC